A single sample is the source of the 6 T cell receptor beta chains below, sequenced in a study of shared clonotypes between healthy human individuals. It was CD45RO-negative cells, positively selected for CCR7, that made up naive CD8 cells, with terminally differentiated effector memory CD45RA+ cells excluded. TCRdb keeps only in-frame clones here, not all; method: immunoSEQ multiplex PCR. Of about 2 million clones listed, about 94% were seen once; the top ten hold 0.85% to 1.2%. The sample taken for sequencing was naive CD8+ T cells sorted from blood. Receptors originate from a man between 18 and 29 years old in good health.

The chain combines TRBV9 with TRBJ2-7; 13 nucleotides match TRBD2. The CDR3 covers 18 residues. The germline gives CDR1 SGDLS, CDR2 YYNGEE. J was trimmed by 5 bases and V by 4 bases; bases with no gene match: 15. The CDR3, as DNA: TGTGCCAGCAGCCCAAGCCTTACTAGCGGGGGGGCTTTCCACGAGCAGTACTTC. It specifies CASSPSLTSGGAFHEQYF.

The chain links TRBV19 to TRBJ2-7; D is ambiguous. The CDR3 extends over 14 amino acids. V was clipped by 3 bases and J by 4 bases, with 13 bases between them. Per the germline V gene, CDR1 is LNHDA and CDR2 is SQIVND (reference sequence). The CDR3 nucleotides read TGTGCCAGTAGTATCCTAGTCGAGTCTTACGAGCAGTACTTC. It codes for CASSILVESYEQYF.

This clone was seen only once. The junction departs from germline at one end; a sequencing error may be responsible. This sequence joins TRBV30 and TRBJ1-4, with D unresolved. The CDR3 covers 13 residues. Germline V gene lookup returns CDR1 GTSNPN and CDR2 SVGIG (reference sequence). The CDR3 loop is CAWRGGPAEKLLF. CDR3 coding DNA: TGTGCCTGGAGGGGAGGGCCAGCCGAAAAACTGCTTTTT.

As for this clone: Other DNA sequences in the sample encode the same CDR3. The genes are TRBV9 and TRBJ1-5; no clear D gene. The length of the CDR3 is 14 residues. Per the germline V gene, CDR1 is SGDLS and CDR2 is YYNGEE. V gave up 2 bases and J gave up 2 bases, with 8 bases separating them. CDR3 sequence (DNA): TGTGCCAGCAGCGTGGCAGCCGGCAATCAGCCCCAGCATTTT. It is translated as CASSVAAGNQPQHF. The whole variable domain, filled in from reference TRBV9 and TRBJ1-5, reads DSGVTQTPKHLITATGQRVTLRCSPRSGDLSVYWYQQSLDQGLQFLIQYYNGEERAKGNILERFSAQQFPDLHSELNLSSLELGDSALYFCASSVAAGNQPQHFGDGTRLSIL.

V and J are TRBV7-9 and TRBJ2-6; D unclear. The CDR3 length is 17 residues. CDR1 SEHNR and CDR2 FQNEAQ come from the germline V gene (reference sequence). V was shortened by 1 base and J by 0 bases, with 10 bases between the two germline ends. CDR3 amino acids: CASSLVLGSSGANVLTF. CDR3 nucleotides: TGTGCCAGCAGCTTAGTCTTAGGTAGCTCTGGGGCCAACGTCCTGACTTTC.

The genes are TRBV27 and TRBJ2-7; unclear D gene. There are 14 residues in the CDR3. Germline V gives CDR1 MNHEY, CDR2 SMNVEV (reference sequence). With 0 bases removed from V and 6 bases from J, the gap between germline ends came to 12 bases. In nucleotides, the CDR3 is TGTGCCAGCAGTTTATCGATTCAGGTAGCCGAGCAGTACTTC. Protein sequence: CASSLSIQVAEQYF.